The source of this T cell receptor (beta chain) is a study of shared clonotypes between healthy human individuals. Generated by immunoSEQ multiplex PCR, the TCRdb table keeps only in-frame clones and is missing some. In the table there are 650,000 to 800,000 clones, around 92% of which are singletons. V shed 0 bases and J 2 bases; nucleotides not matched to a gene: 1. This CDR3 spans 16 amino acids. Germline loops: CDR1 SGHRS, CDR2 YFSETQ. Only CD45RO-negative cells positively selected for CCR7 counted as naive CD8 cells, so terminally differentiated effector memory CD45RA+ cells were excluded. The source material was naive CD8+ T cells sorted from blood. The receptor's source is a man younger than 45 in good health. The rearrangement uses TRBV5-1 and TRBJ2-1, with 11 nucleotides matching TRBD2. This CDR3 reads CASSLELAGAYNEQFF. The CDR3 DNA reads TGCGCCAGCAGCTTGGAACTAGCGGGGGCCTACAATGAGCAGTTCTTC.